The text below deals with one TCR beta chain. Germline V lookup: CDR1 KGHSH, CDR2 LQKENI. Trimming took off 2 bases at V and 6 bases at J, with 10 bases between the two ends. The CDR3 extends over 13 amino acids. Source study methods: Estimated nucleated cell counts came from reference gene primer amplification. TCRdb keeps only in-frame clones here, not all; method: immunoSEQ multiplex PCR. Clonal size and the V and J genes are those of that table, whereas D and trimming came from the DNA. This table has about 120,000 clones, roughly 84% appearing once. The data are from a study of blood T cell repertoires in COVID-19. Overall study context: The origin of the acute and convalescent COVID-19 samples was the United States, Italy and Spain. Nucleic acid was either cDNA or gDNA, and it came from T cells, B-cell-depleted T cells, or PBMCs.

Sequencing was carried out using peripheral blood. This receptor was taken from a woman in her thirties or forties with acute or convalescent COVID-19. The chain joins TRBV18 to TRBJ1-2, with D possibly TRBD1 on 5 matching bases. CDR3 bases: TGTGCCAGCTCACCAAGGGGAGGCAATGGCTACACCTTC. Protein: CASSPRGGNGYTF.